The rows below give T cell receptor beta chains drawn from one sample of a study of T cells in Graves' hyperthyroidism and ophthalmopathy. TCRdb ran MiXCR on the multiplex PCR reads and lists one entry per CDR3 protein. This table has about 690,000 distinct CDR3 sequences, about 18% appearing once. The material sequenced was blood. The receptors here all came from a man aged 50-60 years with Graves' hyperthyroidism. CDR3s include the opening cysteine and the closing phenylalanine or tryptophan. The order of the fields is CDR3 length, clone size, J gene, D gene, V gene, CDR3 protein, CDR3 DNA. The D gene is left open where the match is weak. Clone size appears in some rows only: once, few, many, or a class for an expanded clone.

>15|many|TRBJ2-2|-|TRBV12-3/TRBV12-4
CASSWDSPGTGELFF
TGTGCCAGCAGTTGGGACTCCCCGGGGACCGGGGAGCTGTTTTTT
>13|-|TRBJ2-1|-|TRBV20-1
CSAGTFDVYEQFF
TGCAGTGCCGGGACTTTCGATGTCTATGAGCAGTTCTTC
>15|few|TRBJ2-7|TRBD2|TRBV28
CASSFSGRASAEQYF
TGTGCCAGCAGTTTCAGCGGGAGGGCCTCTGCCGAGCAGTACTTC
>17|-|TRBJ2-2|TRBD2|TRBV6-1
CASSPVGTSANTGELFF
TGTGCCAGCAGTCCCGTTGGGACTAGCGCGAACACCGGGGAGCTGTTTTTT
>13|many|TRBJ2-3|-|TRBV5-1
CASRKEGTDTQYF
TGCGCCAGCAGGAAGGAAGGGACAGATACGCAGTATTTT
>14|few|TRBJ1-1|TRBD1|TRBV30
CAWSPGGLKAEAFF
TGTGCCTGGAGCCCAGGGGGACTGAAGGCTGAAGCTTTCTTT
>13|many|TRBJ1-2|-|TRBV28
CASSFTENYGYTF
TGTGCCAGCAGTTTTACGGAAAACTATGGCTACACCTTC
>14|many|TRBJ1-2|-|TRBV20-1
CSARHGGRVYGYTF
TGCAGTGCTAGACACGGGGGGCGGGTCTATGGCTACACCTTC
>15|-|TRBJ2-5|TRBD1|TRBV5-1
CASSGRTGPAETQYF
TGCGCCAGCAGCGGCCGGACAGGTCCAGCAGAGACCCAGTACTTC
>13|few|TRBJ1-1|-|TRBV5-1
CASSFAVSTEAFF
TGCGCCAGCAGCTTCGCGGTATCCACTGAAGCTTTCTTT
>15|-|TRBJ2-1|-|TRBV19
CASSSWGESYNEQFF
TGTGCCAGTAGTAGTTGGGGGGAGTCCTACAATGAGCAGTTCTTC
>15|few|TRBJ2-1|TRBD1|TRBV5-1
CASSLAGQGAIEQFF
TGCGCCAGCAGCTTGGCGGGACAGGGGGCTATTGAGCAGTTCTTC
>15|many|TRBJ2-2|TRBD2|TRBV20-1
CSARGSGRGTGELFF
TGCAGTGCTAGAGGCAGCGGGAGGGGAACCGGGGAGCTGTTTTTT
>15|many|TRBJ2-2|-|TRBV28
CASSFGGANTGELFF
TGTGCCAGCAGTTTTGGGGGAGCGAACACCGGGGAGCTGTTTTTT
>15|many|TRBJ1-1|-|TRBV6-2/TRBV6-3
CASSYSMMGNNEAFF
TGTGCCAGCAGTTACTCGATGATGGGGAATAACGAAGCTTTCTTT
>15|few|TRBJ1-5|-|TRBV4-3
CASSQDSGGNQPQHF
TGCGCCAGCAGCCAAGATTCGGGAGGCAATCAGCCCCAGCATTTT
>14|many|TRBJ1-2|-|TRBV10-3
CAISESFADRGYTF
TGTGCCATCAGTGAGTCGTTTGCAGATCGTGGCTACACCTTC
>16|-|TRBJ1-5|-|TRBV7-9
CASSPEVAGGNQPQHF
TGTGCCAGCAGCCCAGAGGTTGCAGGGGGCAATCAGCCCCAGCATTTT
>16|many|TRBJ2-7|TRBD1|TRBV20-1
CSANDPGTGNRYEQYF
TGCAGTGCTAACGATCCCGGGACAGGGAATCGCTACGAGCAGTACTTC
>15|many|TRBJ1-5|-|TRBV10-3
CAISEEGAGNQPQHF
TGTGCCATCAGTGAGGAAGGCGCAGGCAATCAGCCCCAGCATTTT
>14|many|TRBJ1-5|-|TRBV7-2
CASSFFGPNQPQHF
TGTGCCAGCAGCTTTTTCGGGCCCAATCAGCCCCAGCATTTT
>15|once|TRBJ2-2|TRBD2|TRBV28
CASIGSGRNTGELFF
TGTGCCAGCATCGGGAGCGGGAGGAACACCGGGGAGCTGTTTTTT
>12|many|TRBJ2-2|-|TRBV27
CASSFFTGELFF
TGTGCCAGCAGTTTCTTCACCGGGGAGCTGTTTTTT
>14|-|TRBJ2-5|TRBD2|TRBV20-1
CSAPEVAGAGTQYF
TGCAGTGCCCCCGAGGTAGCGGGAGCTGGGACCCAGTACTTC
>17|-|TRBJ2-3|-|TRBV5-1
CASSLEGRDRLTDTQYF
TGCGCCAGCAGCTTGGAGGGTAGGGACCGACTCACAGATACGCAGTATTTT
>16|many|TRBJ1-1|-|TRBV6-1
CASSEAGAGRNTEAFF
TGTGCCAGCAGTGAAGCTGGGGCCGGCAGGAACACTGAAGCTTTCTTT
>15|few|TRBJ2-1|TRBD2|TRBV7-9
CASSLESGRAGEQFF
TGTGCCAGCAGCTTAGAGTCCGGGAGGGCGGGTGAGCAGTTCTTC
>13|-|TRBJ2-1|-|TRBV24-1
CATSDLVINEQFF
TGTGCCACCAGTGATTTGGTCATTAATGAGCAGTTCTTC
>15|many|TRBJ1-2|TRBD1|TRBV11-2
CASSPRQGEAVGYTF
TGTGCCAGCAGCCCTCGACAGGGCGAAGCCGTTGGCTACACCTTC
>15|many|TRBJ2-7|TRBD1|TRBV28
CASRGGQGVSYEQYF
TGTGCCAGCAGGGGGGGACAGGGGGTTTCCTACGAGCAGTACTTC
>19|few|TRBJ2-3|TRBD2|TRBV6-2/TRBV6-3
CASSYSTTSGSPSTDTQYF
TGTGCCAGCAGTTACTCGACAACTAGCGGGAGTCCCAGCACAGATACGCAGTATTTT
>17|-|TRBJ2-6|TRBD1|TRBV9
CASSDTTGGSGANVLTF
TGTGCCAGCAGCGATACAACAGGGGGCTCTGGGGCCAACGTCCTGACTTTC
>14|-|TRBJ1-2|TRBD1|TRBV5-4
CASSAKTGGYGYTF
TGTGCCAGCAGCGCCAAAACAGGGGGCTATGGCTACACCTTC
>14|-|TRBJ2-3|-|TRBV5-1
CASSRDVSTGTQYF
TGCGCCAGCAGCAGGGACGTAAGCACAGGTACGCAGTATTTT